This T cell receptor beta chain originates from a study of shared clonotypes between healthy human individuals. At the level of the study: Samples came from a couple of female and a few male donors aged 18 to 49.

CDR1 and CDR2 from the germline V gene are SGHRS and YFSETQ. The V segment lost 0 bases and the J segment 6 bases; nucleotides outside the gene matches: 13. The CDR3 extends over 18 amino acids. Here immunoSEQ multiplex PCR was the method, and the copy in TCRdb shows in-frame clones only, minus some. The sample contains fewer than 3 million clones, around 93% of which appear only once. The receptor comes from a man younger than 35 in good health. Some clones in this sample may be carry-over from other donors' samples. The chain links TRBV5-1 to TRBJ2-2, with 8 nucleotides matching TRBD1. Input material: naive CD4+ T cells from PBMCs. Subset of the sample: CD45RA+ positively selected. CDR3 loop: CASSLVGVWTGSSGELFF. The CDR3 DNA is TGCGCCAGCAGCTTGGTGGGGGTCTGGACAGGGTCGTCCGGGGAGCTGTTTTTT. Combining the CDR3 with reference TRBV5-1 and TRBJ2-2 gives the whole variable domain KAGVTQTPRYLIKTRGQQVTLSCSPISGHRSVSWYQQTPGQGLQFLFEYFSETQRNKGNFPGRFSGRQFSNSRSEMNVSTLELGDSALYLCASSLVGVWTGSSGELFFGEGSRLTVL.